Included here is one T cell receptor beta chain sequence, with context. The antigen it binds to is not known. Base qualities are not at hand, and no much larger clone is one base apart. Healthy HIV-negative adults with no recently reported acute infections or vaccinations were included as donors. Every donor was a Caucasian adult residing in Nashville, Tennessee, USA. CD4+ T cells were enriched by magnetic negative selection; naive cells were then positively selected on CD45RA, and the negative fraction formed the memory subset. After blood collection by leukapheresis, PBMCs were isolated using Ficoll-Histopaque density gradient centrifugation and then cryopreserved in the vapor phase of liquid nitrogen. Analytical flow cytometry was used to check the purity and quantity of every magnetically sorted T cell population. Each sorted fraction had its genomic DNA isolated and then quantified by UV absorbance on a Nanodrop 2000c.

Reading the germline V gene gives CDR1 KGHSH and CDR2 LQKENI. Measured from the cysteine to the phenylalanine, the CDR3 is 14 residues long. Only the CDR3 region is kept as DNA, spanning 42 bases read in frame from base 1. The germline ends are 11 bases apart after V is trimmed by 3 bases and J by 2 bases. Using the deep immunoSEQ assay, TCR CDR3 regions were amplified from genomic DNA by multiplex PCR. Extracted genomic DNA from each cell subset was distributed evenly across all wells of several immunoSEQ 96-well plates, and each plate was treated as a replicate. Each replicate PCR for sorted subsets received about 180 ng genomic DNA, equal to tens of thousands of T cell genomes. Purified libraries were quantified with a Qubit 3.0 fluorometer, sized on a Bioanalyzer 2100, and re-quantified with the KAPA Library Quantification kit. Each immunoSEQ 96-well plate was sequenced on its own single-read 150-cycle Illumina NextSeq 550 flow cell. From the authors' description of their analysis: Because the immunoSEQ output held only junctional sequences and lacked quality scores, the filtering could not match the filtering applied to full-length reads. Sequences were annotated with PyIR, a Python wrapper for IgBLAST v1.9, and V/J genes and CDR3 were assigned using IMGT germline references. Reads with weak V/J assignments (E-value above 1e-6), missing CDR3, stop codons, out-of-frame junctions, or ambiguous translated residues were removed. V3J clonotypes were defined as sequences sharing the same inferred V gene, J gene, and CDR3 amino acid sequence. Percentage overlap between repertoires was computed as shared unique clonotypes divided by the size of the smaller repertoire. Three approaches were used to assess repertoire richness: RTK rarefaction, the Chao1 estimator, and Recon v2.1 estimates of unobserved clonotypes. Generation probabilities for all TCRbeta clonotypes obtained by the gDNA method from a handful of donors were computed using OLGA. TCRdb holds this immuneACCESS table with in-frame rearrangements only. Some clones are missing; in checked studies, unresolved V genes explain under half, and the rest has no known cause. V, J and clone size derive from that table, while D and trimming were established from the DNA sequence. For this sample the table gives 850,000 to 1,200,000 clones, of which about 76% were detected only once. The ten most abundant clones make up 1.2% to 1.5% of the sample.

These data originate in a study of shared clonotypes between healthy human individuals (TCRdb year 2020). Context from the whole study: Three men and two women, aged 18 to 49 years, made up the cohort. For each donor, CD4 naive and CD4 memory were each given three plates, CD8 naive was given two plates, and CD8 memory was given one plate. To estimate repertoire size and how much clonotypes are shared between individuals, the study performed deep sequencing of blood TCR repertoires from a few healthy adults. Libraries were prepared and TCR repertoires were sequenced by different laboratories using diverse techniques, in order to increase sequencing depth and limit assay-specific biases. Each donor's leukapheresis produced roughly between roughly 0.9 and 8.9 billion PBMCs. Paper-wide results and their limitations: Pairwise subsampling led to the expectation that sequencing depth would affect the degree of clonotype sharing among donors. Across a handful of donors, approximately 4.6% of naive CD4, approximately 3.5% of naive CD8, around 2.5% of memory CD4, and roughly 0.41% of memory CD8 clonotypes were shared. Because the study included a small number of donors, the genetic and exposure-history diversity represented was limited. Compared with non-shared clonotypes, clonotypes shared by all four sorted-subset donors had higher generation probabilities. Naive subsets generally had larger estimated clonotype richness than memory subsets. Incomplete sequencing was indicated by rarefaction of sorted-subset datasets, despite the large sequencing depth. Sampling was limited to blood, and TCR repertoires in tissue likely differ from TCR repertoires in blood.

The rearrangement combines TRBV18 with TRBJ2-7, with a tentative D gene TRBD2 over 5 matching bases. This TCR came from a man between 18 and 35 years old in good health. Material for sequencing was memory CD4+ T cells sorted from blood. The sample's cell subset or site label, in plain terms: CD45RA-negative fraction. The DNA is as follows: TGTGCCAGCTCACCTACTAGGAATCCCTACGAGCAGTACTTC. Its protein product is CASSPTRNPYEQYF.